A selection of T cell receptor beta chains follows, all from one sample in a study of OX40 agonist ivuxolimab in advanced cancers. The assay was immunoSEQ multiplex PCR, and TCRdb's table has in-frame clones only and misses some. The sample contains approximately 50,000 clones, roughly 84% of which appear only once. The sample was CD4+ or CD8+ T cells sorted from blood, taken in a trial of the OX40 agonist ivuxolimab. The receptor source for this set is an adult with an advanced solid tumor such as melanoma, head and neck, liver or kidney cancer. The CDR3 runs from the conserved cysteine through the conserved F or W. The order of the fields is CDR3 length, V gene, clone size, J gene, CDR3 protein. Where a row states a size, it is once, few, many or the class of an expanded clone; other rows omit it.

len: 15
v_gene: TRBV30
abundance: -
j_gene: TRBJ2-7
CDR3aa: CAWRPRQGAFYEQYF

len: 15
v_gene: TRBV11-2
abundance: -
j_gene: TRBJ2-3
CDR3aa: CASTVSPTHTDTQYF

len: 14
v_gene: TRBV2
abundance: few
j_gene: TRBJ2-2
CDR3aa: CASKAGTGTGELFF

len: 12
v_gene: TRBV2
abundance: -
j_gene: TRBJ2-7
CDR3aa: CASSERRYEQYF

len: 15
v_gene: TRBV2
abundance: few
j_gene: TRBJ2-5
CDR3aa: CASSDFWLAEETQYF

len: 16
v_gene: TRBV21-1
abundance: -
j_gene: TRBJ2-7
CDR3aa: CASSKLRRDRPYEQYF

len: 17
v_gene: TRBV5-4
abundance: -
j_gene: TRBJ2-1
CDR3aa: CASSPGQGADLYNEQFF

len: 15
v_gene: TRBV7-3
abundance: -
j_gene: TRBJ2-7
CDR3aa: CASSRQGGTAYEQYF

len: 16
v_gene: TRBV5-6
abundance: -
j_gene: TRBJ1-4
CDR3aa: CASSSTIDQGEEKLFF

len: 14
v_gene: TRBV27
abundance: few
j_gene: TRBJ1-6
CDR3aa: CASSYQGGSSPLHF

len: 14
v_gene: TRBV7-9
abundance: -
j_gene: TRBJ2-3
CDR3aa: CASSSSGVTDTQYF

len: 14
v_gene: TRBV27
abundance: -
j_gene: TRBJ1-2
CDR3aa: CASSPDSRPYGYTF

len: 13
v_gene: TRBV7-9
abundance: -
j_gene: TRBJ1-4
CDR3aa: CASSLSGAVELFF

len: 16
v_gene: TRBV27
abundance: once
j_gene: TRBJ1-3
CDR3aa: CASSFGLGAEVNTIYF

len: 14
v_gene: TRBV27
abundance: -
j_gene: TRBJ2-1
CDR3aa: CASQGGGSYNEQFF

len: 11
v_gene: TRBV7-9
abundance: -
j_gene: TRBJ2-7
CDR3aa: CASSPSYEQYF

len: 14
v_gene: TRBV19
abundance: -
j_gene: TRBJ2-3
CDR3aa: CASQAGGPADTQYF

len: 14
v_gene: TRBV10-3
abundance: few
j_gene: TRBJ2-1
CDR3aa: CAIQGTGSYNEQFF

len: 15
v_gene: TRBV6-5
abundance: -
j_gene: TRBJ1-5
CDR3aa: CASSSDGGVGQPQHF

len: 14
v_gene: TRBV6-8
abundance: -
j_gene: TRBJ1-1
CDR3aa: CASSSTGVNTEAFF

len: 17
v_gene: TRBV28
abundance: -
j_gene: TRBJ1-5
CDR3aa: CASKPGQASYSNQPQHF

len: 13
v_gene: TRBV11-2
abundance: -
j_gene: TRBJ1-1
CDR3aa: CASSSRTNTEAFF

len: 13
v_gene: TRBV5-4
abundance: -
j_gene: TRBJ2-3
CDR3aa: CASSPARGDTQYF

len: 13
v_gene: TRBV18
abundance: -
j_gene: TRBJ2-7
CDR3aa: CASSRQGSYEQYF

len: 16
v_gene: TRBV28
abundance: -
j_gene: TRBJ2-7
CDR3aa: CASSPSTSGLTYEQYF

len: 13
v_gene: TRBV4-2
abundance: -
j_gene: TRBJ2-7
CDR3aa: CASSQSLAGEQYF

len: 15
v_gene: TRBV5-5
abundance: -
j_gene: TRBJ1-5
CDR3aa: CASSLNAGSNQPQHF

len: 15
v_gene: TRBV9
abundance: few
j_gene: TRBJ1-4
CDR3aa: CASSVTGQTFEKLFF

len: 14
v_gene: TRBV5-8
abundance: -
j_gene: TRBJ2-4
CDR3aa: CASSAGVAKNIQYF

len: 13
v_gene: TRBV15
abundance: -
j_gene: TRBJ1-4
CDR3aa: CATSRGPNEKLFF

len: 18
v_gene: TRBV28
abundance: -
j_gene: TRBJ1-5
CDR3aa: CASSSPLHDLLGGQPQHF

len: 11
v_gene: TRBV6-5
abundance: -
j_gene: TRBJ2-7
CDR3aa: CASSDHYEQYF

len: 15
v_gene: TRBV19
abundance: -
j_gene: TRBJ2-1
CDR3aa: CASRAGTGRYNEQFF

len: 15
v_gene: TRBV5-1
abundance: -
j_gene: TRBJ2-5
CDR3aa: CASSLTFGYQETQYF

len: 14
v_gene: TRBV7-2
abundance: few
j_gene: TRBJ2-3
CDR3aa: CASSIGGVTDTQYF

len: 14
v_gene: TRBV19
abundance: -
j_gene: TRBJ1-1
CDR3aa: CASQQTLSPYQAFF

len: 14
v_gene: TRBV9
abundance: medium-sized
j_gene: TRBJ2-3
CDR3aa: CASSVGLKSDTQYF

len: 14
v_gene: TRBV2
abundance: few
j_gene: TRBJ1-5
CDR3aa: CASTAASSDQPQHF

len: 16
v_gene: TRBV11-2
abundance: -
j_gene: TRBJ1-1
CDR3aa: CASTLTPGTLNTEAFF

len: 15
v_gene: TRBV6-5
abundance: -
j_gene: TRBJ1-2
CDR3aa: CASSSPGQGDYGYTF

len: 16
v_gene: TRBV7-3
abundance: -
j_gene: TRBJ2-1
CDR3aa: CASSSTSGGSYNEQFF

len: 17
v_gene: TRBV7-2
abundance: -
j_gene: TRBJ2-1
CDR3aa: CASSLNRGGSSYNEQFF

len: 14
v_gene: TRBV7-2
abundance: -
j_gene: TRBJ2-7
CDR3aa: CASSIGRGSYEQYF

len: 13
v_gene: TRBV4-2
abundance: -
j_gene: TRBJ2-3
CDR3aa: CASSQEGTDTQYF

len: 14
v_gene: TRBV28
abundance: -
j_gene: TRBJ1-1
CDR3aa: CASNSQGAGDEAFF

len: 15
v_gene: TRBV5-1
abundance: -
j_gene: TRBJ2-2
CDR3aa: CASSLFPTETGELFF

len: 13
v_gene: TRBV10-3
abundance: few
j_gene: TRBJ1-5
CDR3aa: CAISRGDSQPQHF

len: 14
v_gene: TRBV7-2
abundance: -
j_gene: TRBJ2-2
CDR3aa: CASSLGVWTGELFF

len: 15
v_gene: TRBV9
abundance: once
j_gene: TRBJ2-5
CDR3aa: CASSVGLRVQETQYF

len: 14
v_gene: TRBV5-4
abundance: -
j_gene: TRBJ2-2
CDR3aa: CASSFGQITGELFF

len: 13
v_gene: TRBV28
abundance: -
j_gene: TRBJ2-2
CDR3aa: CATPDSRTGELFF

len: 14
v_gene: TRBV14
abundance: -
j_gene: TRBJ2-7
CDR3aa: CASSRGTAFYEQYF

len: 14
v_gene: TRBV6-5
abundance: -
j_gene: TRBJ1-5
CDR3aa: CASSAQGGDQPQHF

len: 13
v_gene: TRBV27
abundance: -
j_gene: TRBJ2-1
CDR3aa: CASSFGRYNEQFF